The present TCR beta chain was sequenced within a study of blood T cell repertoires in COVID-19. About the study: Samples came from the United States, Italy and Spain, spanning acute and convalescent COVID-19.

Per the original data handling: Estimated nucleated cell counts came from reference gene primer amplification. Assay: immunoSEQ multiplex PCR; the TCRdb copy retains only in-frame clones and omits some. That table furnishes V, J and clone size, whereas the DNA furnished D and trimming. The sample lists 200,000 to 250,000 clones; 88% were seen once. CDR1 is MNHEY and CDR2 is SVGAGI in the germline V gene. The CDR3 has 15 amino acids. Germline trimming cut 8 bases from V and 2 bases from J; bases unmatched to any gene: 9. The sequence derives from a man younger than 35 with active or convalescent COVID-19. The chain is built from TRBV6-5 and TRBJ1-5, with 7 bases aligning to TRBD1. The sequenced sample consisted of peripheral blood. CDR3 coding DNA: TGTGCCAGCGGACAGGCCGTAGGGGGCAATCAGCCCCAGCATTTT. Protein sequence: CASGQAVGGNQPQHF.